These 9 T cell receptor beta chains originate from one sample sequenced in a study of human T cells and chemical hapten exposure. The authors' total RNA extraction used unfractionated whole blood. TCRdb re-called the 5' RACE reads with MiXCR, one entry per CDR3 protein. The sample holds some 78,000 distinct CDR3 sequences, more than 7.5% seen once. The receptors here all came from a male donor in good health.

J is TRBJ2-5 and V is TRBV7-9; 8 positions agree with TRBD1. The CDR3 has 13 amino acids. After removal of 5 bases from V and 3 bases from J, the junction contained 2 bases not matched to a gene. The germline V gene encodes CDR1 SEHNR and CDR2 FQNEAQ (reference sequence). The CDR3 loop reads CASSPQGEETQYF. Here the CDR3 DNA reads TGTGCCAGCAGCCCACAGGGGGAAGAGACCCAGTACTTC. The whole variable domain, remainder taken from reference TRBV7-9 and TRBJ2-5, is DTGVSQNPRHKITKRGQNVTFRCDPISEHNRLYWYRQTLGQGPEFLTYFQNEAQLEKSRLLSDRFSAERPKGSFSTLEIQRTEQGDSAMYLCASSPQGEETQYFGPGTRLLVL.

The table lists this clonotype with many counts. The chain combines TRBV7-2 with TRBJ2-7, with 7 positions matching TRBD1. Germline loops: CDR1 SGHTA, CDR2 FQGNSA. CDR3 length: 14 residues. The V gene end was trimmed by 1 base and the J gene end by 8 bases; junction bases not matched to a gene: 8. CDR3 in DNA: TGTGCCAGCAGCTTAGAGGACGTGACAGGGAAGCAGTACTTC. Encoded protein: CASSLEDVTGKQYF.

This clonotype has more than one count but fewer than ten. This sequence joins TRBV6-2 or TRBV6-3 and TRBJ1-2; unclear D gene. With 8 bases removed from V and 2 bases from J, the gap between germline ends came to 9 bases. CDR3 size: 12 residues. Germline assignment: CDR1 MNHEY and CDR2 SVGEGT. The DNA of the CDR3 is TGTGCCAGCTCGGGATTCAACTATGGCTACACCTTC. As protein: CASSGFNYGYTF.

This clonotype was seen many times. The chain recombines TRBV18 with TRBJ2-7, with D possibly matching TRBD1 (5 bases). This CDR3 is built from 15 residues. V was trimmed by 1 base and J by 6 bases, leaving 16 bases between them. Germline V gene lookup returns CDR1 KGHSH and CDR2 LQKENI. The CDR3 region is CASSPRGHGGREQYF. DNA of the CDR3: TGTGCCAGCTCACCACGAGGACACGGTGGGCGCGAGCAGTACTTC.

This clonotype appeared many times. The rearrangement joins TRBV4-3 to TRBJ2-7; D remains unclear. The CDR3 has 14 amino acids. The germline V and J ends were trimmed by 2 bases and 5 bases, with 13 bases remaining between them. The germline V gene has CDR1 LGHNA and CDR2 YSLEER. DNA for the CDR3: TGCGCCAGCAGCCAATACCCGTCGTTTCACGAGCAGTACTTC. Amino acid sequence: CASSQYPSFHEQYF.

The sample holds many counts of this clonotype. The rearrangement links TRBV6-5 to TRBJ2-1; D is undetermined. The germline V gene encodes CDR1 MNHEY and CDR2 SVGAGI. The CDR3 is 16 amino acids. With 0 bases removed from V and 2 bases from J, the gap between germline ends came to 11 bases. CDR3 protein: CASSYSSRTPYNEQFF. The DNA for the CDR3 is TGTGCCAGCAGTTACTCCTCGCGAACCCCCTACAATGAGCAGTTCTTC.

The gene calls are TRBV27 and TRBJ1-1; D uncertain. The CDR3 spans 14 residues. The V end lost 3 bases, the J end lost 1 base, and 9 bases lay between the germline ends. Germline CDR1 MNHEY, CDR2 SMNVEV (reference sequence). For the CDR3, the DNA is TGTGCCAGCAGTTTTTCCGACTCGAACACTGAAGCTTTCTTT. Residues: CASSFSDSNTEAFF.

This clonotype showed up just a few times. The CDR3 sequence is CASSPSVSGHNNSPLHF. The CDR3 region has the DNA TGTGCCAGCTCACCCAGTGTTTCCGGACATAATAATTCACCCCTCCACTTT. The V gene is TRBV18, the J gene TRBJ1-6, with TRBD1 as a possible D gene (5 bases). Germline lookup yields CDR1 KGHSH and CDR2 LQKENI. This CDR3 contains 17 residues. The germline V and J ends were trimmed by 3 bases and 5 bases, with 17 bases remaining between them.

The table lists this clonotype with a few counts. The chain recombines TRBV3-1 with TRBJ1-1, with 7 nucleotides matching TRBD1. Germline CDR1 reads LGHDT; CDR2 reads YNNKEL (reference sequence). V dropped 4 bases and J dropped 6; count of bases not matched to a gene: 5. This CDR3 region has 13 residues. This CDR3 reads CASSLRQGPEAFF. In nucleotides, the CDR3 is TGTGCCAGCAGCCTACGACAGGGACCTGAAGCTTTCTTT.